This T cell receptor (beta chain) was profiled in a study of shared clonotypes between healthy human individuals. As for the study in general: Each donor contributed plates that comprised three CD4 naive, three CD4 memory, two CD8 naive and one CD8 memory.

Concerning this clone itself: The same CDR3 arises from other DNA sequences in this sample as well.

Sequencing used immunoSEQ multiplex PCR; TCRdb keeps in-frame clones, though not all of them. This table holds nearly 1,000,000 clones, over 60% found once. The CDR3 is 11 amino acids. The germline gives CDR1 MDHEN, CDR2 SYDVKM. The chain uses TRBV28 and TRBJ1-2; D not certain. Material for sequencing was memory CD4+ T cells sorted from blood. Specified subset: CD45RA-negative fraction. This TCR was recovered from a young man in good health. The CDR3 DNA is TGTGTGGTTCCAACTAACTATGGCTACACCTTC. Translated: CVVPTNYGYTF.